This T cell receptor (beta chain) derives from a study of beta chain features in type 1 diabetes. For this clone: The antigen is not known.

Findings of the study overall: Any HLA-type effect on TCRB rearrangement remained unresolved here. All four CD4+ subsets from Type 1 diabetes patients carried moderately but significantly shorter TCRB CDR3s.

cDNA synthesis used the whole RNA isolate, giving expressed TCRB sequences. Only in-frame clones appear in the TCRdb table, and some are missing; sequencing was by immunoSEQ multiplex PCR. The sample lists 150,000 to 170,000 clones; 10% to 13% were seen once. On average, the one heparinised blood draw given by each donor was approximately 120 mL. Sequencing used central memory CD4+ T cells from blood. The clonotype comes from a man aged 25-45 years with type 1 diabetes.

CDR3 loop: CSAPGQGGGYGYTF. CDR3 DNA: TGCAGCGCGCCCGGACAGGGCGGTGGCTATGGCTACACCTTC. This sequence joins TRBV29-1 and TRBJ1-2; 8 bases map to TRBD1. Germline V lookup: CDR1 SQVTM, CDR2 ANQGSEA. The length of the CDR3 is 14 residues. V lost 7 bases, J lost 4 bases, and 11 bases stayed unmatched.